This TCR beta chain was identified in a study of shared clonotypes between healthy human individuals. Each cell subset's genomic DNA was divided evenly among several immunoSEQ plates. Libraries were prepared by immunoSEQ multiplex PCR; TCRdb keeps only in-frame clonotypes and omits some of them. This sample yields 2 million to 2.5 million clones, of which approximately 96% are seen a single time; around 0.13% belongs to the top ten. The clonotype comes from a man between 18 and 29 years old in good health. The sample taken for sequencing was naive CD4+ T cells sorted from blood. Subset: CD45RA+ positively selected.

The CDR3 DNA reads TGTGCCAGCAGCGGCACAGGGCGCGAAAACATTCAGTACTTC. Translating it yields CASSGTGRENIQYF. The chain is built from TRBV9 and TRBJ2-4; possible D gene TRBD1, 6 bases. V lost 3 bases and J 5 bases, leaving 12 bases between the germline ends. This CDR3 spans 14 amino acids. CDR1 SGDLS and CDR2 YYNGEE come from the germline V gene.